This T cell receptor beta chain was recovered during a study of Ad26.COV2.S vaccination and SARS-CoV-2 variants. Study background: Doses of Ad26.COV2.S were injected into muscle once or twice, 56 days apart. Notes on the study in general: Higher spike-specific TCR breadth was found in vaccine recipients than in placebo recipients. In TCR breadth and depth analyses, total T cell responses may have been underestimated.

The treatment was: about 20 received Ad26.COV2.S at low or high dose, single or two shots; roughly 5 received placebo; per-sample allocation not given. Day 63 after the first injection of vaccine or placebo was the sampling time. In Boston, an adult donor aged 18-55 years took part. As regards this clone: The antigen is unknown.

Sequenced by immunoSEQ multiplex PCR; TCRdb stores in-frame clones only, minus some. The profile shows about 460,000 clones, 80% to 90% of them singletons. Source: peripheral blood, taken in a trial of Ad26.COV2.S vaccine versus placebo. The clonotype originates from a person between 18 and 65 years old who received the Ad26.COV2.S COVID-19 vaccine or a placebo.

The CDR3 is CASSPADGYYGYTF. The CDR3 coding sequence is TGTGCCAGCTCACCCGCGGACGGCTACTATGGCTACACCTTC. This rearrangement joins TRBV18 to TRBJ1-2, with unresolved D. CDR1 and CDR2 (germline): KGHSH, LQKENI. The CDR3 contains 14 residues. V lost 3 bases, J lost 3 bases, and 11 bases lay in between.